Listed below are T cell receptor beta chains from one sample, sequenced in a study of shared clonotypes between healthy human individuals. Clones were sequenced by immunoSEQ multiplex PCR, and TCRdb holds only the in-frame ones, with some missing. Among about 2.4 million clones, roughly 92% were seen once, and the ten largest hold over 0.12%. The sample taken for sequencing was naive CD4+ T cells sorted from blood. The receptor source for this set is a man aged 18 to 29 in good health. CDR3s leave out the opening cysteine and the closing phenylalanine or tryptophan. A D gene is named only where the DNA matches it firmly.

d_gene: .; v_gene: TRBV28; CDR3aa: ASSPGRVKKLF
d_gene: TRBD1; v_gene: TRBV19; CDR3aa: ASSVDRGNEQY
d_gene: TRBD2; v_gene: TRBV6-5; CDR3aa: ASSSNGVAGVETQY
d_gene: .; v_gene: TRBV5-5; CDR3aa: ASSFRYQGTNEKLF
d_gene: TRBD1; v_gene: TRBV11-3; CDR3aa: ASSRTGTFEQF
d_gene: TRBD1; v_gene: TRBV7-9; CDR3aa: ASSPTGQEAWEQY
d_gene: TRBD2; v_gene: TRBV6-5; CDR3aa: ASSYSTSGSQETQY
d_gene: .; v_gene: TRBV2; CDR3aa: ASTDPNTEAF
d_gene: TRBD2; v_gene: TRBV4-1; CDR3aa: ASGSRPVAGGQNEQF
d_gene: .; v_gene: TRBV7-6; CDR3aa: ASSLAAGVPGNTIY
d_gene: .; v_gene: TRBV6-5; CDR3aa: ASSPRGYEQY
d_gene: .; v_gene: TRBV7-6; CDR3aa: ASSPNGGGAAGQPQH
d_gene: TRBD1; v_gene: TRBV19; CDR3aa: ASSPNLAGQGINEQF
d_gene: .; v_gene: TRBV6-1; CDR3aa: ASSPLGASGETQY
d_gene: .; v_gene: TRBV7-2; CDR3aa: ASSFGDVGTEAF
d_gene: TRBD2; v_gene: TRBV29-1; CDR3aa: SVGASGSMNEQY
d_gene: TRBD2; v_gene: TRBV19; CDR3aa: ASSDSGEGYNEQF
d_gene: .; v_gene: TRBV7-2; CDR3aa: ASSLARTAYNEQF
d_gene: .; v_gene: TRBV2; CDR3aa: ASSEAAGKTGYT
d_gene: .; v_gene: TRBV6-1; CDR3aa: ASMGSWVKEAEAF
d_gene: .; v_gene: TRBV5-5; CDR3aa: ASSLVTGSSYEQY
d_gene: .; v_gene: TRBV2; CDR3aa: ASSVGAGNSPLH
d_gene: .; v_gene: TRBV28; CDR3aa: ASSPGGGGITSNQPQH
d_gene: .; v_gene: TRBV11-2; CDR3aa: ASSLDRGPGARYTEAF
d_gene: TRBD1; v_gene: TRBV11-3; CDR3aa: ASSPQTGTGGIGELF
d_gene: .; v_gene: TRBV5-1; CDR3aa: ASNPLTAPTQY
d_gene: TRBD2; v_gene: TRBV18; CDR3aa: ASSTSGGAETQY
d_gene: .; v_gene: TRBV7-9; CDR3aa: ASSLGQSPYEQY
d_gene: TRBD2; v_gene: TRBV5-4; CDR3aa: ASTTSGASYEQY
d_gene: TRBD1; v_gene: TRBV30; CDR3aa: AWRYGDRGPYEQY
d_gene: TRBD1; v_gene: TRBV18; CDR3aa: ASSPPQDRGLYNEQF
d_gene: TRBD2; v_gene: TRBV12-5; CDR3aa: ASAPGLAGGSGELF
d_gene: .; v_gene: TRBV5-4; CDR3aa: ASSFLWEDTQY
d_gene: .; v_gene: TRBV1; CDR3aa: TSSQETEDSNQPQH
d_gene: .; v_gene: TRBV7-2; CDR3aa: ASSLGGAGNQPQH
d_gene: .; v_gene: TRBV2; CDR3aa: ASSRSSNNEQF
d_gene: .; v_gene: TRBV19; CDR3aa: ASRYRESNTEAF
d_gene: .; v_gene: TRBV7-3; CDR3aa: ASSLTLGGANTGELF
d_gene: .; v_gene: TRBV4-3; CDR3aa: ASSQGTRGLYNEQF
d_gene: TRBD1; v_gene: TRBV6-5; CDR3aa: ASSYSIAGGTEAF
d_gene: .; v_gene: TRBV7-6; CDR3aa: ASSLSATNEKLF
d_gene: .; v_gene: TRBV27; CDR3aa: ASSSTLNTEAF
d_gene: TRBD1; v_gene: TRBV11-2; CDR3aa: ASSLGDLGGRGNTEAF
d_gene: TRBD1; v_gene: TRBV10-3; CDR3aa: AISEVVGSPRDSTY